Sequencing of this T cell receptor beta chain was carried out in a study of CD8 T cells in Susac syndrome. When the RNA was reverse transcribed, random hexamers were used with an input of about 0.45 to 1 ug. Amplification of TCR beta CDR3 spanned 54 Vbeta and 13 Jbeta via immunoSEQ multiplex PCR. A single record per CDR3 protein comes from TCRdb applying MiXCR to the immunoSEQ multiplex PCR reads. The table lists more than 150,000 distinct CDR3 sequences, 95% of them singletons. Trimming removed 1 base from V and 1 base from J, with 11 bases in between. This CDR3 has 15 amino acids. CDR1 is SGHDN, CDR2 FVKESK, per germline. CD8+ and CD4+ T cells circulating in blood were sequenced for TCR beta. The multiple sclerosis controls consisted of treatment-naive patients with relapsing-remitting disease, either stable or active.

Sample: CD8+ T cells from PBMCs. This sequence originates from a human donor with multiple sclerosis. The chain is built from TRBV14 and TRBJ2-7, with a possible D match to TRBD1 (5 bases). The CDR3 DNA reads TGTGCCAGCAGCCAAGTTCCCGGACATTCCTACGAGCAGTACTTC. Translation gives CASSQVPGHSYEQYF.